This T cell receptor beta chain originates from a study of T cell changes during pregnancy in multiple sclerosis. Clones were read by immunoSEQ multiplex PCR, and TCRdb kept only the in-frame ones, dropping some. Among 90,000 to 120,000 clones, 85% to 95% were seen once, and the ten largest hold over 0.65%. Germline CDR1 is SGHRS and CDR2 is YFSETQ. CDR3 length equals 14 residues. V was clipped by 0 bases and J by 7 bases, with 13 bases between them. In its sample, this clone was seen a few times. The chain couples TRBV5-1 to TRBJ1-1; D ambiguous. This specimen consisted of peripheral blood, obtained in the third trimester of pregnancy. This sequence was found in a female donor in good health, enrolled as a control in a pregnancy study. The CDR3 is CASSLAGGYSEAFF. CDR3 coding DNA: TGCGCCAGCAGCTTGGCCGGAGGGTACAGTGAAGCTTTCTTT.